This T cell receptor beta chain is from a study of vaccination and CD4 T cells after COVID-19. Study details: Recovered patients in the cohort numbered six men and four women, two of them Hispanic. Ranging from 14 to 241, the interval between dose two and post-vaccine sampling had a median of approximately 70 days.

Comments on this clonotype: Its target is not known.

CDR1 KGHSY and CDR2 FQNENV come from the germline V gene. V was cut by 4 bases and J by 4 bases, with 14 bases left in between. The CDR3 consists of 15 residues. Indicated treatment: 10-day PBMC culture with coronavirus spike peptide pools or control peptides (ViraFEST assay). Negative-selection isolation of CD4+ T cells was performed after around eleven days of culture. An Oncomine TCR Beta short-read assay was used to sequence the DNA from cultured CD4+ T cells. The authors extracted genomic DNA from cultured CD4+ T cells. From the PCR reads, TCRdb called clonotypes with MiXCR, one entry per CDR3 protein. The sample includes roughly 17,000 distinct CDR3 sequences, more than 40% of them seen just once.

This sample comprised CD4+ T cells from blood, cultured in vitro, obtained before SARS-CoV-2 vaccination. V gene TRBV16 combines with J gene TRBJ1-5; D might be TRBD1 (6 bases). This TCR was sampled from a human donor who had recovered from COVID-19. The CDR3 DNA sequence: TGTGCCAGCAGCCCTTTCGGGCAGGGGAATCAGCCCCAGCATTTT. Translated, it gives CASSPFGQGNQPQHF.